The 18 T cell receptor beta chains presented below share a single source sample, sequenced in a study of T-cell reconstitution after alpha-beta-depleted transplantation in children. Using unique molecular identifiers, the investigators prepared the TCRbeta library. Using its own MiXCR run on the PCR reads, TCRdb lists one record per CDR3 protein. The sample comprises about 440,000 distinct CDR3 sequences, approximately 42% of which are singletons, and approximately 25% rests with the top ten. The sample consisted of PBMCs, taken before TCRalphabeta/CD19-depleted stem cell transplant. These receptors were obtained from a girl aged 2 to 10 with aplastic anemia, due to receive a stem cell transplant.

This clonotype was counted only a few times. The chain is built from TRBV5-1 and TRBJ2-5; no clear D gene. Between the trimmed V and J ends, which lost 0 bases and 5 bases, there was a span of 14 bases. The CDR3 length is 15 residues. Germline V gene sequence: CDR1 SGHRS, CDR2 YFSETQ. CDR3 in amino acids: CASSLGGSTQETQYF. In DNA form, the CDR3 reads TGCGCCAGCAGCTTGGGCGGAAGTACTCAGGAGACCCAGTACTTC.

The chain combines TRBV7-2 with TRBJ1-1; possible D gene TRBD1, 5 bases. The ends were cut back, 5 bases at V and 5 bases at J, with 15 bases in the middle. Germline V lookup: CDR1 SGHTA, CDR2 FQGNSA. The CDR3 is 14 amino acids. CDR3: CASSLRDARTEAFF. The DNA of the CDR3 is TGTGCCAGCAGCCTACGGGACGCTAGGACTGAAGCTTTCTTT.

The chain employs TRBV15 and TRBJ2-6, with a possible D match to TRBD2 (5 bases). Trimming stripped 5 bases from V and 11 bases from J, with 19 bases between. The CDR3 has 15 residues. Germline CDR1 and CDR2: LNHNV and YYDKDF (reference sequence). The CDR3 DNA sequence: TGTGCCACCAGCGAGGGAGTGAGGGCCCCGCACGTCCTGACTTTC. It encodes CATSEGVRAPHVLTF. The whole variable domain, filled in from reference TRBV15 and TRBJ2-6, reads DAMVIQNPRYQVTQFGKPVTLSCSQTLNHNVMYWYQQKSSQAPKLLFHYYDKDFNNEADTPDNFQSRRPNTSFCFLDIRSPGLGDTAMYLCATSEGVRAPHVLTFGAGSRLTVL.

This clonotype was counted at least ten times. This chain uses TRBV4-1 with TRBJ1-2; D possibly corresponds to TRBD1 (6 bases). Germline V lookup: CDR1 MGHRA, CDR2 YSYEKL. V gave up 2 bases and J gave up 8 bases, with 18 bases separating them. This CDR3 region has 15 residues. The CDR3 reads CASSQMGARREGYTF. CDR3 nucleotides: TGCGCCAGCAGCCAAATGGGGGCCCGGAGGGAAGGCTACACCTTC.

This clonotype was seen a handful of times. The rearrangement uses TRBV7-2 and TRBJ2-3, with D possibly TRBD1 on 6 matching bases. The CDR3 has 15 amino acids. Germline-derived CDR1 and CDR2 are SGHTA and FQGNSA. Trimming pared 5 bases from V and 2 bases from J, leaving 14 bases between. CDR3 sequence reads: CASSRDILDTDTQYF. In nucleotides, the CDR3 is TGTGCCAGCAGCCGGGACATCTTAGACACAGATACGCAGTATTTT.

This clonotype was detected many times. This chain links TRBV5-1 with TRBJ1-2, with TRBD1 matching over 10 bases. V dropped 4 bases and J dropped 4; count of bases not matched to a gene: 10. CDR1 is SGHRS and CDR2 is YFSETQ in the germline V gene. CDR3 size: 16 residues. DNA of the CDR3: TGCGCCAGCAGCCTTACCTGGACAGGGGGAGGCTATGGCTACACCTTC. It is translated as CASSLTWTGGGYGYTF.

V usage is TRBV2 and J usage is TRBJ1-3; D is unresolved. The length of the CDR3 is 15 residues. Trimming took 7 bases from V and 0 from J, leaving 13 bases between them. Per the germline V gene, CDR1 is SNHLY and CDR2 is FYNNEI. The CDR3 sequence is CASIGAAGSGNTIYF. In DNA, the CDR3 is TGTGCCAGCATCGGCGCGGCGGGCTCTGGAAACACCATATATTTT.

This clonotype has only one observation. The CDR3 sequence: CASSYPVSGGVKNTQYF. DNA of the CDR3: TGTGCCAGCAGTTACCCGGTCTCAGGAGGCGTGAAAAATACGCAGTATTTT. The chain links TRBV6-5 to TRBJ2-3, with D possibly matching TRBD2 (5 bases). The CDR3 is 17 residues long. V gave up 2 bases and J gave up 7 bases, with 22 bases separating them. The germline V gene has CDR1 MNHEY and CDR2 SVGAGI.

V usage is TRBV20-1 and J usage is TRBJ1-1; D gene unclear. CDR1 and CDR2 (germline): DFQATT, SNEGSKA (reference sequence). This CDR3 is 13 amino acids long. Trimming pared 5 bases from V and 1 base from J, leaving 11 bases between. CDR3 in DNA: TGCAGTGCTCCCGGACCGACGAACACTGAAGCTTTCTTT. Encoded protein: CSAPGPTNTEAFF.

This clonotype was observed a handful of times. The chain carries TRBV5-6 and TRBJ2-1; D remains ambiguous. V lost 2 bases to trimming and J lost 8 bases, with 5 bases between them. The CDR3 has 11 residues. The germline gives CDR1 SGHDT, CDR2 YYEEEE. DNA of the CDR3: TGTGCCAGCAGCTTCGGCGATGAGCAGTTCTTC. Amino acid sequence: CASSFGDEQFF.

This clonotype showed up many times. This chain links TRBV3-1 with TRBJ2-1; D is uncertain. Germline values: CDR1 LGHDT, CDR2 YNNKEL (reference sequence). Trimming shortened V by 2 bases and J by 3 bases, and 11 bases separated the two germline ends. The CDR3 runs 15 residues. The CDR3 DNA is TGTGCCAGCAGCCAACATCCCTACGACTACAATGAGCAGTTCTTC. Its protein is CASSQHPYDYNEQFF.

The V and J genes are TRBV7-2 and TRBJ2-7; D is undetermined. The CDR3 loop spans 15 amino acids. Germline CDR1 is SGHTA and CDR2 is FQGNSA. Between the trimmed V and J ends, which lost 5 bases and 0 bases, there was a span of 14 bases. The DNA for the CDR3 is TGTGCCAGCAGCCCGGGTGCTAGGAGCTCCTACGAGCAGTACTTC. It is translated as CASSPGARSSYEQYF.

The chain recombines TRBV20-1 with TRBJ2-1; 10 bases are a match to TRBD2. The CDR3 consists of 16 residues. Germline V CDR1 and CDR2: DFQATT, SNEGSKA (reference sequence). Germline trimming cut 2 bases from V and 2 bases from J; bases unmatched to any gene: 6. The CDR3 DNA follows: TGCAGTGCTAGAATACCAGCGGGAGGGCCCTACAATGAGCAGTTCTTC. This sequence encodes CSARIPAGGPYNEQFF.

This clonotype was observed at least ten times. The genes are TRBV25-1 and TRBJ2-1; 7 bases align to TRBD2. Germline lookup yields CDR1 MGHDK and CDR2 SYGVNS. V shed 9 bases and J 6 bases; nucleotides not matched to a gene: 2. This CDR3 is 11 amino acids long. The CDR3 nucleotides are TGTGCCAGTCAGCGGGGCAATGAGCAGTTCTTC. It is translated as CASQRGNEQFF.

V and J are TRBV29-1 and TRBJ2-7; D is tentatively TRBD1 or TRBD2 (5 bases each). The germline V and J ends were trimmed by 8 bases and 4 bases, with 18 bases remaining between them. The CDR3 contains 13 residues. The germline CDR1 and CDR2 sequences are SQVTM and ANQGSEA. In DNA form, the CDR3 reads TGCAGCATCCGGGGTGGGGGAGATTACGAGCAGTACTTC. Translated: CSIRGGGDYEQYF.

This clonotype was seen at least ten times. The chain couples TRBV7-2 to TRBJ1-1, with D uncertain. Germline V gene data show CDR1 as SGHTA and CDR2 as FQGNSA. The CDR3 length is 15 residues. The V end lost 4 bases, the J end lost 6 bases, and 18 bases lay between the germline ends. This CDR3 is CASSSDRGRVAEAFF. DNA for the CDR3: TGTGCCAGCAGCTCGGATAGAGGAAGGGTGGCTGAAGCTTTCTTT.

The genes are TRBV6-2 or TRBV6-3 and TRBJ1-2; 9 positions agree with TRBD1. The CDR3 covers 13 residues. CDR1 and CDR2 from the germline V gene are MNHEY and SVGEGT. Losses at the gene ends were 6 bases for V and 6 bases for J; bases not matched to a gene: 5. CDR3 sequence: CASSRDRDHGYTF. The CDR3 coding sequence is TGTGCCAGCAGCCGGGACAGGGACCATGGCTACACCTTC.

This clonotype was seen only a few times. The chain uses TRBV18 and TRBJ2-2, with D unresolved. Germline-derived CDR1 and CDR2 are KGHSH and LQKENI. V was clipped by 3 bases and J by 1 base, with 12 bases between them. The CDR3 runs to 16 residues. CDR3 amino acids: CASSPQGQLNTGELFF. For the CDR3, the DNA is TGTGCCAGCTCACCCCAAGGCCAACTGAACACCGGGGAGCTGTTTTTT.